This T cell receptor (beta chain) stems from a study of blood T cell repertoires in COVID-19. Background on the study: The United States, Italy and Spain supplied acute and convalescent COVID-19 samples. The cDNA or gDNA used as material had been derived from T cells, B-cell-depleted T cells, or PBMCs.

This clone was picked up one time. The authors' processing: Reference gene primer amplification gave nucleated cell count estimates. Measured with immunoSEQ multiplex PCR; TCRdb has only the in-frame clones, and not every one. That table gives V, J and clone size, and the DNA gave D and trimming. The sample lists approximately 150,000 clones, about 88% occurring once. The CDR3 is made up of 18 amino acids. Germline CDR1 SGDLS, CDR2 YYNGEE. J gave up 0 bases and V 2 bases, and 13 bases lay outside the gene matches. This chain uses TRBV9 with TRBJ1-1, with 7 bases lining up with TRBD1. This sequence originates from a man aged 50 to 59 who had recovered from COVID-19. Specimen: peripheral blood. CDR3: CASSVAGGQIDMNTEAFF. The CDR3 bases are TGTGCCAGCAGCGTTGCTGGGGGACAGATCGATATGAACACTGAAGCTTTCTTT. Drawing the rest from reference TRBV9 and TRBJ1-1, the complete variable domain is DSGVTQTPKHLITATGQRVTLRCSPRSGDLSVYWYQQSLDQGLQFLIQYYNGEERAKGNILERFSAQQFPDLHSELNLSSLELGDSALYFCASSVAGGQIDMNTEAFFGQGTRLTVV.